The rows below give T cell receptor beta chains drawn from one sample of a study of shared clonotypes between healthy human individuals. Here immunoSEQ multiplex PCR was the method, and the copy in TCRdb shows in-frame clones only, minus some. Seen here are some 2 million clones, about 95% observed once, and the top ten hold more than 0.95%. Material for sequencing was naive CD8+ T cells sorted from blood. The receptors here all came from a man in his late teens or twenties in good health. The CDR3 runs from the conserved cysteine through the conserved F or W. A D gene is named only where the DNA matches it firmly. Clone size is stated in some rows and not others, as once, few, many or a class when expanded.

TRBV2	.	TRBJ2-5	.	CASSEANQETQYF	TGTGCCAGCAGTGAGGCTAACCAAGAGACCCAGTACTTC
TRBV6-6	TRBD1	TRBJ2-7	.	CASKNRDSQSYEQYF	TGTGCCAGCAAGAACCGGGACAGCCAATCCTACGAGCAGTACTTC
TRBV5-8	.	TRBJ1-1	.	CASSTGQKPGLTEAFF	TGTGCCAGCAGCACAGGACAGAAACCAGGTCTCACTGAAGCTTTCTTT
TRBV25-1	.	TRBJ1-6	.	CASSERATGTPSNSPLHF	TGTGCCAGCAGTGAAAGGGCTACAGGGACCCCAAGTAATTCACCCCTCCACTTT
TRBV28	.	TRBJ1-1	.	CASIWTVGAEAFF	TGTGCCAGCATCTGGACAGTAGGCGCTGAAGCTTTCTTT
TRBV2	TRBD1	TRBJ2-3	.	CASIWIQRGPPTDTQYF	TGTGCCAGCATCTGGATACAGAGGGGGCCCCCCACAGATACGCAGTATTTT
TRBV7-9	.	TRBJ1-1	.	CASRNTEAFF	TGTGCCAGCAGGAACACTGAAGCTTTCTTT
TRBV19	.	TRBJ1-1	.	CASSSSALNTEAFF	TGTGCCAGTTCGTCGTCCGCCCTGAACACTGAAGCTTTCTTT
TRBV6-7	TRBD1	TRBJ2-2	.	CASSPSGRTGGANTGELFF	TGTGCCAGCAGCCCGTCCGGGCGTACAGGGGGAGCGAACACCGGGGAGCTGTTTTTT
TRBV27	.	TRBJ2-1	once	CASSPGTVRANEQFF	TGTGCCAGCAGTCCCGGGACTGTGAGGGCGAATGAGCAGTTCTTC
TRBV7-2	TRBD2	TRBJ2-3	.	CASSSPAGGTDTQYF	TGTGCCAGCAGCTCCCCGGCGGGGGGCACAGATACGCAGTATTTT
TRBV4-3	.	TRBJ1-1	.	CASSQDRINTEAFF	TGCGCCAGCAGCCAAGATAGAATCAACACTGAAGCTTTCTTT
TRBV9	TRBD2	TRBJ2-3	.	CASGGTSGTDTQYF	TGTGCCAGCGGTGGGACTAGCGGCACAGATACGCAGTATTTT
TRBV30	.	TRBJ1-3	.	CAWSVPFGTPGNTIYF	TGTGCCTGGAGTGTGCCTTTCGGGACTCCTGGAAACACCATATATTTT
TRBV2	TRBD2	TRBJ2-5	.	CASSEPLAGGEETQYF	TGTGCCAGCAGTGAACCCCTAGCGGGGGGGGAAGAGACCCAGTACTTC
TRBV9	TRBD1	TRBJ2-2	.	CASSSHDRARDTGELFF	TGTGCCAGCAGCTCACACGACAGGGCCAGGGACACCGGGGAGCTGTTTTTT
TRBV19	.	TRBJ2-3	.	CASSAGLSSTDTQYF	TGTGCCAGTAGTGCCGGACTATCTAGCACAGATACGCAGTATTTT
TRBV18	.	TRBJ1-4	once	CASSNAGTFNEKLFF	TGTGCCAGCTCAAATGCCGGGACCTTTAATGAAAAACTGTTTTTT
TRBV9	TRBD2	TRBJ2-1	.	CASSAASGGAHNEQFF	TGTGCCAGCAGCGCAGCTAGCGGGGGGGCGCACAATGAGCAGTTCTTC
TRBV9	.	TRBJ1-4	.	CASSVRQTNEKLFF	TGTGCCAGCAGCGTTAGACAGACTAATGAAAAACTGTTTTTT
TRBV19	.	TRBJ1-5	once	CASSPGPGVGQPQHF	TGTGCCAGTAGTCCGGGACCGGGGGTCGGTCAGCCCCAGCATTTT
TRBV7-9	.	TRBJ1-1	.	CASSWGNTEAFF	TGTGCCAGCAGCTGGGGGAACACTGAAGCTTTCTTT
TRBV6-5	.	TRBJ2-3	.	CASSKYSLTDTQYF	TGTGCCAGCAGTAAATATAGCCTCACAGATACGCAGTATTTT
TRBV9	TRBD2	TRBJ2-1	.	CASSVGGGTYNEQFF	TGTGCCAGCAGCGTAGGGGGAGGGACCTACAATGAGCAGTTCTTC
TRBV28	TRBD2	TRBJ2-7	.	CASSFGTGGYEQYF	TGTGCCAGCAGTTTTGGAACGGGGGGGTACGAGCAGTACTTC
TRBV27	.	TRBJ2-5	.	CASSLTGGETQYF	TGTGCCAGCAGTTTAACGGGGGGCGAGACCCAGTACTTC
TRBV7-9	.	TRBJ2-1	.	CASSLVGPPEQFF	TGTGCCAGCAGCTTAGTCGGTCCCCCCGAGCAGTTCTTC
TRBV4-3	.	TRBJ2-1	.	CASSQKRGLMIDEQFF	TGCGCCAGCAGCCAAAAAAGGGGTTTAATGATCGATGAGCAGTTCTTC
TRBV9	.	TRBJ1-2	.	CASSVGTGIGYTF	TGTGCCAGCAGCGTGGGGACGGGGATCGGCTACACCTTC
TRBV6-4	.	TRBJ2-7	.	CASSDSLIARSLYEQYF	TGTGCCAGCAGTGACTCTCTGATCGCCCGATCCCTATACGAGCAGTACTTC
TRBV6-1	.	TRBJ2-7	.	CASSAVRDVRYEQYF	TGTGCCAGCAGTGCCGTCCGGGACGTTAGATACGAGCAGTACTTC
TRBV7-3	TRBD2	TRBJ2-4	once	CASSQRDYRGAKNIQYF	TGTGCCAGCAGCCAACGGGACTATCGGGGAGCCAAAAACATTCAGTACTTC
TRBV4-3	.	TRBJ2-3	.	CASSQGAPGLGSVSWDTQYF	TGCGCCAGCAGCCAAGGGGCCCCCGGGCTCGGGTCCGTATCGTGGGATACGCAGTATTTT
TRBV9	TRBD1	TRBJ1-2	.	CASSVGDRAEGYGYTF	TGTGCCAGCAGCGTAGGGGACAGGGCCGAGGGCTATGGCTACACCTTC
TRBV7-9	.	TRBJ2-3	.	CASSLLDTQYF	TGTGCCAGCAGCTTATTGGATACGCAGTATTTT
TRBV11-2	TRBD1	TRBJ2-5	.	CASSSRDRADGETQYF	TGTGCCAGCAGCTCTCGGGACAGGGCTGATGGAGAGACCCAGTACTTC
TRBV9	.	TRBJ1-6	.	CASSVEGNDNSPLHF	TGTGCCAGCAGCGTAGAAGGGAATGATAATTCACCCCTCCACTTT
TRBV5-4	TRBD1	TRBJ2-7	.	CASSGQGYEQYF	TGTGCCAGCAGCGGACAGGGCTACGAGCAGTACTTC
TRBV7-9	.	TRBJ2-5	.	CASSQRTVSIQETQYF	TGTGCCAGCAGCCAGCGGACAGTATCAATCCAAGAGACCCAGTACTTC
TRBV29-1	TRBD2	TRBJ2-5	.	CSVRTSGFETQYF	TGCAGCGTTCGGACTAGCGGGTTCGAGACCCAGTACTTC
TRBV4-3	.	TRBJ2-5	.	CASSQKTGLGFQETQYF	TGCGCCAGCAGCCAAAAAACCGGGCTGGGATTCCAAGAGACCCAGTACTTC
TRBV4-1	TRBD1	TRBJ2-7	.	CASSQADRGSYEQYF	TGCGCCAGCAGCCAAGCGGACAGGGGAAGCTACGAGCAGTACTTC
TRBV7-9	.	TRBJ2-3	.	CASSFAGDTQYF	TGTGCCAGCAGCTTTGCGGGAGATACGCAGTATTTT
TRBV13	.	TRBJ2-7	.	CASSFRGSYEQYF	TGTGCCAGCAGCTTTCGGGGCTCCTACGAGCAGTACTTC
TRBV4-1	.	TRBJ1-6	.	CASSQTPPGPRNSPLHF	TGCGCCAGCAGCCAGACTCCGCCGGGGCCGCGGAATTCACCCCTCCACTTT
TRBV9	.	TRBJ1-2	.	CASSSDGNYGYTF	TGTGCCAGCAGCTCGGACGGCAACTATGGCTACACCTTC
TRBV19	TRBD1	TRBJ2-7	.	CASSSGQGRTYEQYF	TGTGCCAGTAGTTCGGGACAGGGTAGGACCTACGAGCAGTACTTC
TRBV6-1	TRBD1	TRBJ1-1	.	CASSLDRDTEAFF	TGTGCCAGCAGTCTCGACAGGGACACTGAAGCTTTCTTT
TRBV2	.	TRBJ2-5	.	CASSEAGTGQETQYF	TGTGCCAGCAGTGAAGCGGGCACAGGCCAAGAGACCCAGTACTTC
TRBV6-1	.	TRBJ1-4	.	CASRGREGKLFF	TGTGCCAGCAGGGGCAGGGAGGGGAAACTGTTTTTT
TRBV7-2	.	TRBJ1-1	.	CASSPGPLEAFF	TGTGCCAGCAGCCCGGGGCCCCTCGAAGCTTTCTTT
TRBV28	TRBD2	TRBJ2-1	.	CASSPGTSGYNEQFF	TGTGCCAGCAGCCCCGGGACTAGCGGATACAATGAGCAGTTCTTC
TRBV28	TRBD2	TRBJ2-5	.	CASSLAGGSQETQYF	TGTGCCAGCAGCCTAGCGGGGGGGAGTCAAGAGACCCAGTACTTC
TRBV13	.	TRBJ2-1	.	CASSLIGGGHNEQFF	TGTGCCAGCAGCTTAATAGGAGGGGGACACAATGAGCAGTTCTTC
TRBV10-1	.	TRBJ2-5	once	CASSHEGEGETQYF	TGCGCCAGCAGTCATGAGGGTGAGGGAGAGACCCAGTACTTC
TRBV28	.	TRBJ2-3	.	CASRSGYGTDTQYF	TGTGCCAGCAGATCGGGGTACGGTACAGATACGCAGTATTTT